These 5 T cell receptor beta chains originate from one sample sequenced in a study of T-cell memory formation after mild COVID-19. MiXCR, run by TCRdb on the 5' RACE reads, gives a single entry per CDR3 protein. The sample yields some 300,000 distinct CDR3 sequences, 20% to 25% seen once. Input material: PBMCs or a T cell subset sorted from them (not recorded which). The receptor source for this set is a man aged 18 to 29 who had mild COVID-19 (a few samples of this study predate the infection). Cell type and time point are not known.

The V gene is TRBV10-3, the J gene TRBJ1-2; D is perhaps TRBD1 (6 bases). Trimming stripped 6 bases from V and 5 bases from J, with 13 bases between. This CDR3 spans 13 amino acids. Germline V gene lookup returns CDR1 ENHRY and CDR2 SYGVKD. CDR3 coding DNA: TGTGCCATCAGGGACAGTCCGCCTTATGGCTACACCTTC. Amino acids: CAIRDSPPYGYTF.

CDR3 bases: TGTGCCAGCAGTTTGAGAAGGGCCCACGAGCAGTACGTC. This encodes CASSLRRAHEQYV. The chain uses TRBV28 and TRBJ2-7; D ambiguous. This CDR3 has 13 residues. Looked up from germline, CDR1 is MDHEN and CDR2 is SYDVKM. Trimming removed 3 bases at V and 5 bases at J, with 11 bases between.

This clonotype was observed a few times. V and J are TRBV4-3 and TRBJ1-2, with D tentatively TRBD1 (5 bases). CDR1 is LGHNA and CDR2 is YSLEER in the germline V gene. The CDR3 contains 16 residues. V lost 0 bases, J lost 7 bases, and 18 bases lay in between. The CDR3 DNA follows: TGCGCCAGCAGCCAAGATCTGGGACGGTACGCTATTGGCTACACCTTC. This sequence encodes CASSQDLGRYAIGYTF.

CDR3 residues: CSVETIRSYNEQFF. CDR3 in DNA: TGCAGCGTTGAAACGATTAGGTCCTACAATGAGCAGTTCTTC. The rearrangement joins TRBV29-1 to TRBJ2-1, with D unresolved. Germline CDR1 and CDR2: SQVTM and ANQGSEA. The CDR3 is 14 residues long. V was pared by 2 bases and J by 1 base, with 9 bases between.

The chain links TRBV7-8 to TRBJ2-1; TRBD2 agrees at 10 bases. Looked up from germline, CDR1 is SGHVS and CDR2 is FQNEAQ. This CDR3 is 17 amino acids long. The V gene end was trimmed by 1 base and the J gene end by 7 bases; junction bases not matched to a gene: 10. CDR3 bases: TGTGCCAGCAGCTTAGGACTCCTAGCGGGGGTTCTTAATGAGCAGTTCTTC. Translated, it gives CASSLGLLAGVLNEQFF.